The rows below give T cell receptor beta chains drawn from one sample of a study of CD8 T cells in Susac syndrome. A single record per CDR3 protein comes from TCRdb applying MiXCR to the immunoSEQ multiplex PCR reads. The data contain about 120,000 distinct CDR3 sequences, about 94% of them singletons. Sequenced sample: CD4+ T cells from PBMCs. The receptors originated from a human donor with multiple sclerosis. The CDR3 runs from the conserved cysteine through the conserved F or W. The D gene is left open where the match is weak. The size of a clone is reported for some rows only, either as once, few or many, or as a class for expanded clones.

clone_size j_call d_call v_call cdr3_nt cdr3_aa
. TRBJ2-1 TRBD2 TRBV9 TGTGCCAGCAGCGTAGCGGGTAGCGGGAGGGTAAGCTCCTACAATGAGCAGTTCTTC CASSVAGSGRVSSYNEQFF
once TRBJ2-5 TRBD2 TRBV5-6 TGTGCCAGCAGATCTATCGGGGGGGCCGTAGGAGAGACCCAGTACTTC CASRSIGGAVGETQYF
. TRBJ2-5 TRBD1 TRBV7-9 TGTGCCAGCAGCTTCGGGCGAACAGGGGTGTGGACCCAGTACTTC CASSFGRTGVWTQYF
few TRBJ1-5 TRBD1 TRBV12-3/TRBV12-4 TGTGCCAGCAGTTTACAGGGGGGCAATCAGCCCCAGCATTTT CASSLQGGNQPQHF
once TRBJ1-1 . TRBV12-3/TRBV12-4 TGTGCCAGCAGCCCCTCTGGGATATCGGTGGACACTGAAGCTTTCTTT CASSPSGISVDTEAFF
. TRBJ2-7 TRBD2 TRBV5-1 TGCGCCAGCAGCTTGGAACTAGCGGGGTACTACGAGCAGTACTTC CASSLELAGYYEQYF
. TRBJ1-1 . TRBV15 TGTGCCACCAGCAGAGGAGGGTTGCGTACTGAAGCTTTCTTT CATSRGGLRTEAFF
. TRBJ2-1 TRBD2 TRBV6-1 TGTGCCAGCAGTGCCATGGTGGGCGGGGGGTACAATGAGCAGTTCTTC CASSAMVGGGYNEQFF
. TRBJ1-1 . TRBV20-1 TGCAGTGCTAGACAGCCGAACACTGAAGCTTTCTTT CSARQPNTEAFF
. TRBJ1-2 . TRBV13 TGTGCCAGCAGCTTAGGCGAATTGAAGGTCCGGAACTATGGCTACACCTTC CASSLGELKVRNYGYTF
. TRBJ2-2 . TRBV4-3 TGCGCCAGCAGCCAAGATAAGGCCAGGGTGAACACCGGGGAGCTGTTTTTT CASSQDKARVNTGELFF
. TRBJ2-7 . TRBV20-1 TGCAGTGCTAGCCACAGGGGAGGTTCGTACGAGCAGTACTTC CSASHRGGSYEQYF
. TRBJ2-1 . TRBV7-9 TGTGCCAGCAGCTTAGTATCCGGACCACAGTTCTTC CASSLVSGPQFF
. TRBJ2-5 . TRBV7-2 TGTGCCAGCAGCCGGAGCCGAGGGGAGACCCAGTACTTC CASSRSRGETQYF
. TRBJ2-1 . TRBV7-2 TGTGCCAGCAGCTTAGAGCGTGGGAGGCAGTTCTTC CASSLERGRQFF
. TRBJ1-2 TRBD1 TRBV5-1 TGCGCCAGCAGCTTGGACGACTGGACAGGGATCGGCTACACCTTC CASSLDDWTGIGYTF
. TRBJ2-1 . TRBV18 TGTGCCAGCTCACCATCAACACTCCACGGGGGCGAGCAGTTCTTC CASSPSTLHGGEQFF
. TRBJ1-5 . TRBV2 TGTGCCAGCAGTGGAACAGGTGGGAGTCAGCCCCAGCATTTT CASSGTGGSQPQHF
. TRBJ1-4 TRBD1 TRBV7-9 TGTGCCAGCAGCTTAGATCTTCAGGGGGCAGGAGAAAAACTGTTTTTT CASSLDLQGAGEKLFF
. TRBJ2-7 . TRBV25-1 TGTGCCAGCAGTGATCCCGGGAGTCTTCACGAGCAGTACTTC CASSDPGSLHEQYF
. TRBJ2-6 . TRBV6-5 TGTGCCAGCAGTTACGGCGGCTCTGGGGCCAACGTCCTGACTTTC CASSYGGSGANVLTF
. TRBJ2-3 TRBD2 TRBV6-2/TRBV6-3 TGTGCCAGCACCGGGCTAGCGGTCACAGATACGCAGTATTTT CASTGLAVTDTQYF
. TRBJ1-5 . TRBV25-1 TGTGCCAGCAGTGAATCTGGTGCAGGGGACCAGCCCCAGCATTTT CASSESGAGDQPQHF
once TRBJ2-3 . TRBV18 TGTGCCAGCTCTCTCAATACCCATCGTACAGGGTTAGCAGGCAGAGGCACAGATACGCAGTATTTT CASSLNTHRTGLAGRGTDTQYF
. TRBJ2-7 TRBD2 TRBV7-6 TGTGCCAGCAGCTTAGTAGGATCTAGCGGGCTGACTAGCGAGCAGTACTTC CASSLVGSSGLTSEQYF
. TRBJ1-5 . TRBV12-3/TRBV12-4 TGTGCCAGCAGTTTATCTGGTTTGGTGCAGCCCCAGCATTTT CASSLSGLVQPQHF
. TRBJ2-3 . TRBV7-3 TGTGCCAGCAGCCCCGGGGCTAGCACAGATACGCAGTATTTT CASSPGASTDTQYF
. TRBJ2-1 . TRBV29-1 TGCAGCGTTACGGAGAGTGAGCAGTTCTTC CSVTESEQFF
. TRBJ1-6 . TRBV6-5 TGTGCCAGCAGCCGACCAACGGGTTCACCCCTCCACTTT CASSRPTGSPLHF
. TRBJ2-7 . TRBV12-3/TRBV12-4 TGTGCCAGCAGTCGTCCAGGGGGGCTACTGGGGGAGCAGTACTTC CASSRPGGLLGEQYF
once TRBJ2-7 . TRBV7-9 TGTGCCAGCAGCTTGGGCATTGACGAGCAGTACTTC CASSLGIDEQYF
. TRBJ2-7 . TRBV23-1 TGCGCCAGCTGTCGGGCGGGCCCTACGACCGAGTGGCAGGGCGAGCAGTACTTC CASCRAGPTTEWQGEQYF
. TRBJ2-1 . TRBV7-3 TGTGCCAGCAGCTTAGCAATAGCAGACTACAATGAGCAGTTCTTC CASSLAIADYNEQFF
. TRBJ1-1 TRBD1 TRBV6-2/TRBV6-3 TGTGCCAGCACCCCAGGGGGCGCGGTCACTGAAGCTTTCTTT CASTPGGAVTEAFF
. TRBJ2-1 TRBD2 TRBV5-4 TGTGCCAGCAGCTTTACTAGCGGTATTCTCTACAATGAGCAGTTCTTC CASSFTSGILYNEQFF
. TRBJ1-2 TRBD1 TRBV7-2 TGTGCCAGCACGCCACAGGGGACTAACTATGGCTACACCTTC CASTPQGTNYGYTF
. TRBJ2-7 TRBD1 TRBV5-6 TGTGCCAGCAGCTCACTTGACAGGGGGCATGCCTACGAGCAGTACTTC CASSSLDRGHAYEQYF
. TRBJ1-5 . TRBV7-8 TGTGCCAGCAGCTCCCCAAGTAGCAATCAGCCCCAGCATTTT CASSSPSSNQPQHF
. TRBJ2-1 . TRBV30 TGTGCCTGGATAAAACAGACTTTTAACAATGAGCAGTTCTTC CAWIKQTFNNEQFF
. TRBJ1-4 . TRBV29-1 TGCAGCGTTGAGTCTGGTGCAACTAATGAAAAACTGTTTTTT CSVESGATNEKLFF
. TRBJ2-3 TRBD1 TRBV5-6 TGTGCCAGCAGCTTACGACAGGGATGGACAGATACGCAGTATTTT CASSLRQGWTDTQYF
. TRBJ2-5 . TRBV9 TGTGCCAGCAGCGTAGGGGGGCACGAGACCCAGTACTTC CASSVGGHETQYF
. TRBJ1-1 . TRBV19 TGTGCCAGTAGTATAGACCAGGGAAGGACTGAAGCTTTCTTT CASSIDQGRTEAFF
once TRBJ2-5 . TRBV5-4 TGTGCCAGCAGCTTTGGGCCACAGAAAGAGACCCAGTACTTC CASSFGPQKETQYF
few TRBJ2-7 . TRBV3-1 TGTGCCAGCAGCCAGCTGGGGGAGAAAAGCGAGCAGTACTTC CASSQLGEKSEQYF
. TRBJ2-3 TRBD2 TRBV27 TGTGCCAGCAGTCCTCCCGCGGGGGGCACAGATACGCAGTATTTT CASSPPAGGTDTQYF